This T cell receptor beta chain was retrieved from a study of response to subunit inactivated influenza vaccine. The table lists this clonotype with a few counts. TCRdb used MiXCR to reprocess the RT-PCR reads, holding one entry per CDR3 protein. The data contain about 500,000 distinct CDR3 sequences, 10% to 15% of them singletons. The specimen comprised PBMCs from blood, sampled about 40 days after vaccination. This receptor was obtained from a man aged 50-60 years who received an inactivated influenza vaccine.

The CDR3 spells CSATRTPQETQYF. CDR3 DNA sequence: TGCAGTGCTACCCGGACTCCCCAAGAGACCCAGTACTTC. The chain employs TRBV20-1 and TRBJ2-5; D perhaps matches TRBD2 (5 bases). Trimming cost V 4 bases and J 1 base, with 10 bases left between them. The length of the CDR3 is 13 residues. Germline V gene sequence: CDR1 DFQATT, CDR2 SNEGSKA (reference sequence).